Below are 8 T cell receptor beta chains sequenced from a single sample in a study of blood T cell repertoires in COVID-19. Produced via immunoSEQ multiplex PCR; TCRdb's table is partial and in-frame only. The sample comprises 490,000 or so clones, 88% of which are singletons, and around 7.9% rests with the top ten. The sequenced sample consisted of PBMCs or T cells enriched from blood (not recorded which). The source is a woman aged 55-69 years who had recovered from COVID-19.

Notes on this clone: This sample also contains other DNA sequences that code for the same CDR3. The genes are TRBV19 and TRBJ1-6; possible D gene TRBD1, 6 bases. The germline V and J ends were trimmed by 6 bases and 7 bases, with 7 bases remaining between them. This CDR3 comprises 12 residues. The V gene's germline CDR1 is LNHDA and CDR2 SQIVND (reference sequence). This CDR3 is CASRTGNSPLHF. The CDR3 nucleotides are TGTGCCAGTAGAACAGGGAATTCACCCCTCCACTTT.

The chain is built from TRBV7-2 and TRBJ2-1, with 7 nucleotides matching TRBD2. Germline values: CDR1 SGHTA, CDR2 FQGNSA. CDR3 size: 13 residues. Trimming removed 2 bases from V and 10 bases from J; junction bases left unmatched: 5. CDR3 sequence (DNA): TGTGCCAGCAGCTTACGGGGTAGCGGGGAGCAGTTCTTC. It specifies CASSLRGSGEQFF.

The CDR3 protein is CASSQDERGISNQPQHF. CDR3 DNA sequence: TGCGCCAGCAGCCAAGATGAAAGGGGGATTAGCAATCAGCCCCAGCATTTT. The chain uses TRBV4-1 and TRBJ1-5, with D possibly matching TRBD1 (6 bases). Trimming removed 0 bases from V and 0 bases from J, with 12 bases in between. The germline CDR1 and CDR2 sequences are MGHRA and YSYEKL. CDR3 size: 17 residues.

The chain uses TRBV11-3 and TRBJ1-5; 9 nucleotides line up with TRBD1. The CDR3 loop spans 15 amino acids. Losses at the gene ends were 0 bases for V and 4 bases for J; bases not matched to a gene: 1. CDR1 and CDR2 from the germline V gene are SGHNT and YENEEA. CDR3 region: CASSLEDRGNQPQHF. The CDR3 nucleotides read TGTGCCAGCAGCTTAGAGGACAGGGGTAATCAGCCCCAGCATTTT.

The chain couples TRBV28 to TRBJ1-2; D is possibly TRBD1 (5 bases). This CDR3 is built from 14 residues. Germline assignment: CDR1 MDHEN and CDR2 SYDVKM. V gave up 5 bases and J gave up 3 bases, with 13 bases separating them. The CDR3 sequence is CASSASRGDYGYTF. Here the CDR3 DNA reads TGTGCCAGCAGTGCGTCGCGGGGCGACTATGGCTACACCTTC.

This chain uses TRBV7-8 with TRBJ1-6, with 8 bases aligning to TRBD1. CDR3 length: 18 residues. The germline V gene encodes CDR1 SGHVS and CDR2 FQNEAQ. Losses at the gene ends were 2 bases for V and 0 bases for J; bases not matched to a gene: 6. CDR3 coding DNA: TGTGCCAGCAGCTTAAGAGGGACAGGCAGCTCCTATAATTCACCCCTCCACTTT. It specifies CASSLRGTGSSYNSPLHF.

Only one count was recorded for this clone. J is TRBJ1-6 and V is TRBV21-1; the table's D call, TRBD1, has no DNA check behind it. TRBV21-1 is noted as a pseudogene. The CDR3 is made up of 15 amino acids. DNA of the CDR3: TGTGCCAGCATTATGGGACAGGGGCAGGATTCACCCCTCCACTTT. It specifies CASIMGQGQDSPLHF.

The chain links TRBV2 to TRBJ1-1; TRBD1 agrees at 9 bases. Trimming took 8 bases from V and 4 from J; bases not matched to a gene: 14. This CDR3 is built from 16 residues. Germline V CDR1 and CDR2: SNHLY, FYNNEI. Here the CDR3 DNA reads TGTGCCAGCGCGGGGACAGGGAAACAGTTGGGCACTGAAGCTTTCTTT. Its protein is CASAGTGKQLGTEAFF. The full variable domain, rest sourced from reference TRBV2 and TRBJ1-1, is EPEVTQTPSHQVTQMGQEVILRCVPISNHLYFYWYRQILGQKVEFLVSFYNNEISEKSEIFDDQFSVERPDGSNFTLKIRSTKLEDSAMYFCASAGTGKQLGTEAFFGQGTRLTVV.